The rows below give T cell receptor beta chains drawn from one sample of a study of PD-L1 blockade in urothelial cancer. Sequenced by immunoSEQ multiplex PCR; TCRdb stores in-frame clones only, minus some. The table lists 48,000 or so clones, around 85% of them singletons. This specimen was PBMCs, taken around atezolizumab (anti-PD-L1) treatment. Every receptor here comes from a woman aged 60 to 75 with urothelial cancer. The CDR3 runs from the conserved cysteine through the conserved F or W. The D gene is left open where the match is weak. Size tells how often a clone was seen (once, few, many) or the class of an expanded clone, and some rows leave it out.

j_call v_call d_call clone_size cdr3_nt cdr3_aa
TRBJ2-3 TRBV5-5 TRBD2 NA TGTGCCAGCAGCTTGTCCCCTAGCGGGGGGGCAGGCGATACGCAGTATTTT CASSLSPSGGAGDTQYF
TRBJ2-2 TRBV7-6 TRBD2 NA TGTGCCAGCAGCTCCCCTCTGGGGGCACTAGCGGGGCCGCGAACTAACACCGGGGAGCTGTTTTTT CASSSPLGALAGPRTNTGELFF
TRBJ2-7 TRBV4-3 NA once TGCGCCAGCAGCCAAGATTCAGGGAAATACGAGCAGTACTTC CASSQDSGKYEQYF
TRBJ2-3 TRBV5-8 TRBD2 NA TGTGCCAGCAGCTTGGTCGGGGGAGGGAGCACAGATACGCAGTATTTT CASSLVGGGSTDTQYF
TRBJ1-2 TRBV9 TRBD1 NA TGTGCCAGCAGCGCGGCAGGGGGCTATGGCTACACCTTC CASSAAGGYGYTF
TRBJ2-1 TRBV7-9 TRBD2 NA TGTGCCAGCAGCTTATTCCTAGCGGAGGACAATGAGCAGTTCTTC CASSLFLAEDNEQFF
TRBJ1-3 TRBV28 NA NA TGTGCCAGCACCCTATCCGGACAGTCGATATATTTT CASTLSGQSIYF
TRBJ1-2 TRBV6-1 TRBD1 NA TGTGCCAGCACCATAGGACAGGGGGCGCTTGGCTACACCTTC CASTIGQGALGYTF
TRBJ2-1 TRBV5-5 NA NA TGTGCCAGCAGCTTGGGCGGGCAAAGGTTCGATGAGCAGTTCTTC CASSLGGQRFDEQFF
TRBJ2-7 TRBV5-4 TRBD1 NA TGTGCCAGCAGTTCGAGACAGGGGTTGGGTGAGCAGTACTTC CASSSRQGLGEQYF
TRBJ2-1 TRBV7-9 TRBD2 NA TGTGCCAGCAGTTTTGCGGTGGGGCGGGGGGACAATGAGCAGTTCTTC CASSFAVGRGDNEQFF
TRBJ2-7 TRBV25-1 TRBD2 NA TGTGCCAGCACCCAAAGCGGGACTAGCGGGAGTTACGAGCAGTACTTC CASTQSGTSGSYEQYF
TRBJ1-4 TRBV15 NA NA TGTGCCACCAGCAGAGAGTCGGACAGACAAATGAAAAAACTGTTTTTT CATSRESDRQMKKLFF
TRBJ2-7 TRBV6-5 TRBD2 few TGTGCCAGCAGCCCCGGGGGGGCCTTGTACGAGCAGTACTTC CASSPGGALYEQYF
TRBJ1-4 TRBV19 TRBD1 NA TGTGCCAGTACCGGAGGGCAGGGGGCGTCAACTAATGAAAAACTGTTTTTT CASTGGQGASTNEKLFF
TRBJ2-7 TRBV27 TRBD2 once TGTGCCAGCAGCCACCCTAGGTCGGGGGGGCGGTACGAGCAGTACTTC CASSHPRSGGRYEQYF
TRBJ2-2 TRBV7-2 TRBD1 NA TGTGCCAGCAGCGCTTCCGGGACAGCTTACACCGGGGAGCTGTTTTTT CASSASGTAYTGELFF
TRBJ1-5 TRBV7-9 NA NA TGTGCCAGCAGCACCGGGACTCTACCCAGTCATCAGCCCCAGCATTTT CASSTGTLPSHQPQHF
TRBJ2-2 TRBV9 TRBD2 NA TGTGCCAGCAGCCTCAGACTAGCGGGAGGTGGCACCGGGGAGCTGTTTTTT CASSLRLAGGGTGELFF
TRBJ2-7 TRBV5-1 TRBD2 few TGCGCCAGCAGCCGGGTGGGAGCGGGGGCCCAAGGGGAGCAGTACTTC CASSRVGAGAQGEQYF
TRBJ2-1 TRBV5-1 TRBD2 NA TGCGCCAGCAGCGTGACTAGCGGGAGGGATGAGCAGTTCTTC CASSVTSGRDEQFF
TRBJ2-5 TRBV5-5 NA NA TGTGCCAGCAGCTCCTTAGAGACCCAGTACTTC CASSSLETQYF
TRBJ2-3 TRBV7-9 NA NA TGTGCCAGCAGCCCGTGGGGCTTAGGGGGCACAGATACGCAGTATTTT CASSPWGLGGTDTQYF
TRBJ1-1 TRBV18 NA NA TGTGCCAGCTCACCGACAGAGAACACTGAAGCTTTCTTT CASSPTENTEAFF
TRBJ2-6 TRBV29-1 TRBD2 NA TGCAGCGTTGAACAGTCAGCGGGAGGGGCGGGGGCCAACGTCCTGACTTTC CSVEQSAGGAGANVLTF
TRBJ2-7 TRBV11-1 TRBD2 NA TGTGCCAGCAGGATTACGGGGGGGCCCTACGAGCAGTACTTC CASRITGGPYEQYF
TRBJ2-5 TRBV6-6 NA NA TGTGCCAGCAGTTACATGGAGTTGTGGGAGACCCAGTACTTC CASSYMELWETQYF
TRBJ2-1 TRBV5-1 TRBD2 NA TGCGCCAGCAGCAGTAGCGGGGGGGGTCCCAATGAGCAGTTCTTC CASSSSGGGPNEQFF
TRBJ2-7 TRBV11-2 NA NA TGTGCCAGCAGGGACGGACTTTCCTACGAGCAGTACTTC CASRDGLSYEQYF
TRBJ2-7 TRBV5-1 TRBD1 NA TGCGCCAGCAGCGCCTGGGACAGGACCCCCGAGCAGTACTTC CASSAWDRTPEQYF
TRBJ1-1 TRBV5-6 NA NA TGTGCCAGCAGCCCGGACATAGTGAACACTGAAGCTTTCTTT CASSPDIVNTEAFF
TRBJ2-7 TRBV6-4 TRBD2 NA TGTGCCAGCAGTAGTCGGACTAGCGGGAGGGCCGAGCAGTACTTC CASSSRTSGRAEQYF
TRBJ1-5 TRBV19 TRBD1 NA TGTGCCAGTAGTATTGGGCGGGACAGGGGTGGAGGCAATCAGCCCCAGCATTTT CASSIGRDRGGGNQPQHF
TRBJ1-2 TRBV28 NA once TGTGCCAGCAGTCCACAGGGAATAGCTAACTATGGCTACACCTTC CASSPQGIANYGYTF
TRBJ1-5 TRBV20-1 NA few TGCAGTGCCTCCGAGGGTCAGCCCCAGCATTTT CSASEGQPQHF
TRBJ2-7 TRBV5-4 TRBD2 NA TGTGCCAGCAGCCTGGGGACTAGCGGGTACGAGTGGCAGTACTTC CASSLGTSGYEWQYF
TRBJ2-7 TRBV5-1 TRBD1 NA TGCGCCAGCAGCTTGTTTGGACAGGGGAGCGGCGAGCAGTACTTC CASSLFGQGSGEQYF
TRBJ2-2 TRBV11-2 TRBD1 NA TGTGCCAGCAGCTTTCCGGGACAGGGGGCCCCCGGGGAGCTGTTTTTT CASSFPGQGAPGELFF
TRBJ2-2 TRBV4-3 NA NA TGCGCCAGCAGCCAAGTACAGGGCACCGGGGAGCTGTTTTTT CASSQVQGTGELFF
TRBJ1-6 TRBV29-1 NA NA TGCAGCGTTGATACGGGGGTAGCCCTCCACTTT CSVDTGVALHF
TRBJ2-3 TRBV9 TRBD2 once TGTGCCAGCAGCCAAATTTCACTAGCGGGGGCCACAGATACGCAGTATTTT CASSQISLAGATDTQYF
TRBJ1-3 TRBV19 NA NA TGTGCCAGTGCCGGGACACCAGGAAACACCATATATTTT CASAGTPGNTIYF
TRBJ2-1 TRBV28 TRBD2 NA TGTGCCAGCAGTCCCCAAAGCGGGAGTTTCTACAATGAGCAGTTCTTC CASSPQSGSFYNEQFF
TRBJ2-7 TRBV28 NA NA TGTGCCAGCAGTTCGGGGGATATGGACGAGCAGTACTTC CASSSGDMDEQYF
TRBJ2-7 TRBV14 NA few TGTGCCAGCAGCCCAGGGACTTTTACCGAGCAGTACTTC CASSPGTFTEQYF